The source of this T cell receptor beta chain is a study of PD-1 blockade in classical Hodgkin lymphoma. Time point here: cycle 4 day 1 (C4D1), after 5 to 7 weeks of nivolumab. All the patients suffered relapse after autologous stem cell transplantation, and brentuximab vedotin exposure differed. Using immunoSEQ multiplex PCR, the repertoire was profiled, and TCRdb retains in-frame clones only, with some absent. The sample records about 23,000 clones, approximately 87% being singletons. Overall study findings and caveats: The repertoire differences lack a defined cause, possibly disease activity or prior therapy.

Trimming cost V 1 base and J 4 bases, with 7 bases left between them. CDR1 LNHDA and CDR2 SQIVND come from the germline V gene (reference sequence). This CDR3 has 13 amino acids. To note about this clone: The antigen remains undetermined. Other DNA sequences in this specimen translate into the identical CDR3.

V and J are TRBV19 and TRBJ1-1; tentatively, D is TRBD1 (5 bases). The input for sequencing was peripheral blood mononuclear cells (PBMCs), taken before the fourth cycle of nivolumab. This sequence originates from a human donor with classical Hodgkin lymphoma. The CDR3 region is CASSIGGGTEAFF. The DNA for the CDR3 is TGTGCCAGTAGTATAGGCGGGGGCACTGAAGCTTTCTTT.